This is a list of T cell receptor beta chains from one sample in a study of blood T cell repertoires in COVID-19. Here immunoSEQ multiplex PCR was the method, and the copy in TCRdb shows in-frame clones only, minus some. In the table there are roughly 200,000 clones, around 81% of which are singletons. Sequencing used peripheral blood. These receptor sequences come from a man aged 50-59 years with active or convalescent COVID-19. Each CDR3 is given with its conserved first and last residue. D genes are given only for firm matches. Clone size is not always given. Where it is, it says once, few, many or a class for expanded clones.

NA	TRBJ2-5	15	NA	TRBV15	CATSRDPGGQETQYF	TGTGCCACCAGCAGAGATCCCGGCGGCCAAGAGACCCAGTACTTC
NA	TRBJ1-1	13	TRBD1	TRBV30	CAWSTQQGAEAFF	TGTGCCTGGAGTACCCAACAGGGGGCTGAAGCTTTCTTT
NA	TRBJ1-1	14	TRBD1	TRBV28	CASTKQGRNTEAFF	TGTGCCAGCACCAAACAGGGGCGGAACACTGAAGCTTTCTTT
NA	TRBJ2-3	18	TRBD2	TRBV9	CASSVDSGGYTSTDTQYF	TGTGCCAGCAGCGTAGATAGCGGGGGGTATACTAGCACAGATACGCAGTATTTT
many	TRBJ2-1	14	TRBD2	TRBV10-3	CAIRGASGVDEQFF	TGTGCCATCAGAGGGGCTAGCGGGGTGGATGAGCAGTTCTTC
NA	TRBJ1-1	13	NA	TRBV3-1/TRBV3-2	CASSQRGGPEAFF	TGTGCCAGCAGCCAACGGGGTGGGCCTGAAGCTTTCTTT
NA	TRBJ2-3	16	TRBD2	TRBV11-3	CASSPRAGGYTDTQYF	TGTGCCAGCAGCCCCCGGGCGGGGGGATACACAGATACGCAGTATTTT
once	TRBJ1-4	14	NA	TRBV5-1	CASSLRGFNEKLFF	TGCGCCAGCAGCTTGAGGGGCTTTAATGAAAAACTGTTTTTT
NA	TRBJ2-5	16	TRBD2	TRBV11-3	CASSLGFSGGGETQYF	TGTGCCAGCAGCTTAGGATTTAGCGGGGGCGGAGAGACCCAGTACTTC
once	TRBJ1-6	15	TRBD1	TRBV9	CASSTRQGFGSPLHF	TGTGCCAGCAGCACTCGACAGGGTTTCGGTTCACCCCTCCACTTT